Listed here is a single T cell receptor (beta chain). The data stem from a study of blood T cell repertoires in COVID-19. The wider study: T cells, B-cell-depleted T cells, or PBMCs supplied cDNA or gDNA.

How the authors handled the data: The assay estimated nucleated cells by amplifying reference gene primers. Assay used: immunoSEQ multiplex PCR; TCRdb lists only in-frame clones, some missing. That table supplies the V and J calls and clone size; D and trimming were determined from the DNA. Among 100,000 or so clones listed, about 88% were seen once. CDR3 size: 13 residues. Per germline, CDR1 LGHDT and CDR2 YNNKEL (reference sequence). V was cut by 1 base and J by 9 bases, with 10 bases left in between. Sequenced input: peripheral blood. This clonotype was obtained from a man aged 55 to 70 with acute or convalescent COVID-19. This chain connects TRBV3-1 (or the pseudogene TRBV3-2) to TRBJ1-5; no firm D call. CDR3 sequence: CASSQGSSRPQHF. CDR3 nucleotides: TGTGCCAGCAGCCAAGGGAGCAGTCGGCCCCAGCATTTT.